This entry lists 28 T cell receptor beta chains sequenced from one sample in a study of post-analysis software for immune sequencing data. Whole-study findings and limits: Included in a set of a handful of TRBV segments more frequent in patients than controls were TRBV5-6, TRBV5-1 and TRBV20-1.

Researchers reported that TCR beta cDNA libraries carried unique molecular identifiers. One entry per CDR3 protein results from TCRdb running MiXCR on the PCR reads. The sample gives approximately 690,000 distinct CDR3 sequences, roughly three fifths of which show up once; 11% is in the top ten. Their cognate antigens are unknown. Material for sequencing was blood. The origin of the receptors is a girl aged 2 to 10 with multiple sclerosis.

The gene calls are TRBV7-3 and TRBJ1-1; D is perhaps TRBD1 (5 bases). With 3 bases removed from V and 7 bases from J, the gap between germline ends came to 12 bases. The germline CDR1 and CDR2 sequences are SGHTA and FQGTGA. The CDR3 spans 13 residues. The CDR3 reads CASSFRSGGEAFF. In DNA, the CDR3 is TGTGCCAGCAGCTTCCGTTCTGGGGGTGAAGCTTTCTTT. The complete variable domain, with remaining parts taken from reference TRBV7-3 and TRBJ1-1, reads GAGVSQTPSNKVTEKGKYVELRCDPISGHTALYWYRQSLGQGPEFLIYFQGTGAADDSGLPNDRFFAVRPEGSVSTLKIQRTERGDSAVYLCASSFRSGGEAFFGQGTRLTVV.

This clonotype was counted a few times. This sequence joins TRBV12-3 or TRBV12-4 and TRBJ1-2; D possibly corresponds to TRBD1 (5 bases). The V end was cut by 3 bases, the J end by 8 bases, with 13 bases between. This CDR3 contains 13 residues. Here the CDR3 reads CASSLKGYHGYTF. The CDR3 region has the DNA TGTGCCAGCAGTTTGAAGGGGTATCACGGCTACACCTTC.

This chain uses TRBV6-5 with TRBJ1-2; unclear D gene. The germline V and J ends were trimmed by 0 bases and 3 bases, with 11 bases remaining between them. Germline CDR1 reads MNHEY; CDR2 reads SVGAGI. CDR3 length: 15 amino acids. CDR3 coding DNA: TGTGCCAGCAGTTACTCGATTGAGCCGGACTATGGCTACACCTTC. This encodes CASSYSIEPDYGYTF.

The chain couples TRBV27 to TRBJ2-1; D unresolved. Germline V gene data show CDR1 as MNHEY and CDR2 as SMNVEV (reference sequence). The CDR3 has 14 amino acids. Trimming stripped 5 bases from V and 4 bases from J, with 12 bases between. The CDR3 spells CASSSWWSYNEQFF. DNA for the CDR3: TGTGCCAGCAGTAGTTGGTGGAGTTACAATGAGCAGTTCTTC.

CDR3 in amino acids: CSVKLAGRSYNEQFF. CDR3 DNA: TGCAGCGTCAAGCTAGCGGGGCGTTCCTACAATGAGCAGTTCTTC. This chain connects TRBV29-1 to TRBJ2-1, with 9 bases identical to TRBD2. The V segment lost 6 bases and the J segment 1 base; nucleotides outside the gene matches: 7. The CDR3 length is 15 residues. The V gene's germline CDR1 is SQVTM and CDR2 ANQGSEA.

The rearrangement links TRBV24-1 to TRBJ2-1; D is perhaps TRBD1 (6 bases). Per the germline V gene, CDR1 is KGHDR and CDR2 is SFDVKD. The CDR3 covers 16 residues. V was shortened by 4 bases and J by 0 bases, with 12 bases between the two germline ends. The CDR3 spells CATSDRTDSSYNEQFF. The CDR3 DNA follows: TGTGCCACCAGTGACCGGACAGATAGCTCCTACAATGAGCAGTTCTTC.

The V and J genes are TRBV20-1 and TRBJ2-7; 14 positions agree with TRBD2. Germline loops: CDR1 DFQATT, CDR2 SNEGSKA (reference sequence). Trimming took 2 bases from V and 10 from J; bases not matched to a gene: 10. The CDR3 extends over 15 amino acids. CDR3 sequence reads: CSARKTSGRALDQYF. In nucleotides, the CDR3 is TGCAGTGCTAGAAAGACTAGCGGGAGGGCCCTCGATCAGTACTTC.

The V and J genes are TRBV6-6 and TRBJ1-4; D not certain. In germline, CDR1 is MNHNY, CDR2 SVGAGI (reference sequence). Trimming cost V 4 bases and J 3 bases, with 12 bases left between them. This CDR3 has 15 residues. CDR3 sequence reads: CASSSDGAANEKLFF. The CDR3 DNA sequence: TGTGCCAGCAGTTCGGACGGTGCAGCTAATGAAAAACTGTTTTTT.

The chain recombines TRBV7-2 with TRBJ1-1, with D possibly TRBD1 on 6 matching bases. Trimming took off 2 bases at V and 8 bases at J, with 24 bases between the two ends. In germline, CDR1 is SGHTA, CDR2 FQGNSA. The CDR3 runs to 17 residues. The CDR3 sequence: CASSLFRPNRVATEAFF. CDR3 nucleotide sequence: TGTGCCAGCAGCTTATTCAGGCCAAACAGGGTGGCCACCGAAGCTTTCTTT.

The J gene is TRBJ2-7, the V gene TRBV3-1; D may correspond to TRBD1 or TRBD2 (5 bases each). Per germline, CDR1 LGHDT and CDR2 YNNKEL (reference sequence). Trimming removed 3 bases at V and 2 bases at J, with 11 bases between. CDR3 length equals 14 residues. CDR3 in amino acids: CASSHGDGTYEQYF. CDR3 nucleotides: TGTGCCAGCAGCCACGGGGACGGTACCTACGAGCAGTACTTC.

The genes are TRBV11-2 and TRBJ2-5; 13 positions agree with TRBD2. Per the germline V gene, CDR1 is SGHAT and CDR2 is FQNNGV. The CDR3 runs to 15 residues. V shed 4 bases, J shed 11 bases, and the junction held 10 bases outside the gene matches. CDR3 sequence (DNA): TGTGCCAGCAGCTCAACTAGCGGGGGGGGGAATGAGCAGTACTTC. Protein product: CASSSTSGGGNEQYF.

This clonotype was counted a single time. This rearrangement joins TRBV6-2 or TRBV6-3 to TRBJ2-2, with D perhaps TRBD1 or TRBD2 (5 bases each). This CDR3 has 14 amino acids. The V gene lost 11 bases and the J gene lost 0 bases, with 13 bases spanning the gap. The V gene's germline CDR1 is MNHEY and CDR2 SVGEGT. Here the CDR3 reads CAGAAGTNTGELFF. CDR3 coding DNA: TGTGCCGGGGCCGCCGGGACGAACACCGGGGAGCTGTTTTTT.

The genes are TRBV12-3 or TRBV12-4 and TRBJ2-1; TRBD2 aligns across 8 bases. V shed 4 bases, J shed 0 bases, and the junction held 5 bases outside the gene matches. CDR3 length equals 16 residues. For the CDR3, the DNA is TGTGCCAGCAGTTCCGCCAGCGGGAGCTCCTACAATGAGCAGTTCTTC. Its translation is CASSSASGSSYNEQFF.

The sample holds one count of this clonotype. The germline gene is not matched at one end of the junction; a read error may be the cause. V gene TRBV14 combines with J gene TRBJ2-1, with D possibly being TRBD2 (6 bases). Germline CDR1 is SGHDN and CDR2 is FVKESK. The CDR3 runs to 16 residues. CDR3 in amino acids: CASSKDLASSYNEQFF. In DNA, the CDR3 is TGTGCCAGCAGCAAAGACCTAGCGAGCTCCTACAATGAGCAGTTCTTC.

The chain has TRBV25-1 and TRBJ1-2; D is ambiguous. CDR3 length: 16 amino acids. CDR1 and CDR2 (germline): MGHDK, SYGVNS. V lost 6 bases and J lost 5, with 22 bases in between. This chain's CDR3 is CASSFPPFFRRYGYTF. For the CDR3, the DNA is TGTGCCAGCAGCTTCCCCCCCTTTTTTCGCAGGTATGGCTACACCTTC.

This clonotype occurred a few times. The chain combines TRBV29-1 with TRBJ2-6, with D uncertain. The CDR3 contains 15 residues. Trimming took 4 bases from V and 0 from J, leaving 10 bases between them. CDR1 is SQVTM, CDR2 ANQGSEA, per germline. This CDR3 reads CSVADGSSGANVLTF. The DNA for the CDR3 is TGCAGCGTTGCCGACGGCTCCTCTGGGGCCAACGTCCTGACTTTC.

This chain uses TRBV20-1 with TRBJ2-1; 7 bases agree with TRBD2. After removal of 3 bases from V and 8 bases from J, the junction contained 13 bases not matched to a gene. Per germline, CDR1 DFQATT and CDR2 SNEGSKA (reference sequence). The CDR3 is 15 residues long. The CDR3 loop is CSASGGSWVQDEQFF. The CDR3 DNA reads as TGCAGTGCTAGTGGCGGGAGCTGGGTGCAGGATGAGCAGTTCTTC.

The V gene is TRBV29-1, the J gene TRBJ2-3, with D possibly being TRBD2 (6 bases). V lost 4 bases, J lost 0 bases, and 14 bases lay in between. Germline V gives CDR1 SQVTM, CDR2 ANQGSEA. The length of the CDR3 is 15 residues. CDR3 in amino acids: CSVVGGGRSTDTQYF. The CDR3 DNA sequence: TGCAGCGTTGTTGGCGGAGGGCGTAGCACAGATACGCAGTATTTT.

The genes are TRBV20-1 and TRBJ2-1, with TRBD2 matching over 10 bases. CDR3 length equals 17 residues. With 6 bases clipped from V and 8 bases from J, the junction kept 19 bases outside the gene matches. The germline CDR1 and CDR2 sequences are DFQATT and SNEGSKA (reference sequence). The CDR3 bases are TGCAGTGCCCCTCCGCCCTTTTCTAGCGGGAGCTTCTATGAGCAGTTCTTC. Residues: CSAPPPFSSGSFYEQFF.

The chain employs TRBV20-1 and TRBJ2-5, with TRBD2 matching over 10 bases. Trimming cost V 6 bases and J 2 bases; bases outside gene matches: 9. The CDR3 is 15 amino acids. Looked up from germline, CDR1 is DFQATT and CDR2 is SNEGSKA (reference sequence). The CDR3 DNA reads as TGCAGTGCCGTTAGGGGTAGCGGGGGGCAAGAGACCCAGTACTTC. Encoded protein: CSAVRGSGGQETQYF.

V usage is TRBV6-5 and J usage is TRBJ1-5; TRBD1 matches 8 bases. V shed 6 bases and J 6 bases; nucleotides not matched to a gene: 13. Germline CDR1 reads MNHEY; CDR2 reads SVGAGI. The CDR3 is 16 residues long. The DNA for the CDR3 is TGTGCCAGCAGCCCCCGGACAGGGACTTCTGGTCAGCCCCAGCATTTT. It is translated as CASSPRTGTSGQPQHF.

The chain has TRBV11-2 and TRBJ2-3, with 9 bases aligning to TRBD1. The V gene end was trimmed by 1 base and the J gene end by 1 base; junction bases not matched to a gene: 6. CDR1 SGHAT and CDR2 FQNNGV come from the germline V gene. The CDR3 length is 17 residues. In nucleotides, the CDR3 is TGTGCCAGCAGCTTAGTCTCTGGGGACAGGGGCACAGATACGCAGTATTTT. Protein product: CASSLVSGDRGTDTQYF. The complete variable domain, with remaining parts taken from reference TRBV11-2 and TRBJ2-3, reads EAGVAQSPRYKIIEKRQSVAFWCNPISGHATLYWYQQILGQGPKLLIQFQNNGVVDDSQLPKDRFSAERLKGVDSTLKIQPAKLEDSAVYLCASSLVSGDRGTDTQYFGPGTRLTVL.

The chain carries TRBV13 and TRBJ2-3; 8 nucleotides line up with TRBD2. J was trimmed by 4 bases and V by 5 bases; bases with no gene match: 5. CDR1 PRHDT and CDR2 FYEKMQ come from the germline V gene (reference sequence). The length of the CDR3 is 14 residues. In DNA form, the CDR3 reads TGTGCCAGCAGCAGTAGCGGGGTGGCAGATACGCAGTATTTT. It specifies CASSSSGVADTQYF.

The V gene is TRBV11-2, the J gene TRBJ2-5, with D possibly matching TRBD1 (5 bases). In germline, CDR1 is SGHAT, CDR2 FQNNGV. V was clipped by 3 bases and J by 2 bases, with 13 bases between them. The CDR3 runs to 15 residues. CDR3 nucleotide sequence: TGTGCCAGCAGCTTTGGGCAGGGTCGGCAAGAGACCCAGTACTTC. Translation: CASSFGQGRQETQYF.

V gene TRBV5-1 combines with J gene TRBJ2-1; the D gene is possibly TRBD2 (5 bases). V dropped 4 bases and J dropped 4 bases, with 12 bases sitting between them. Looked up from germline, CDR1 is SGHRS and CDR2 is YFSETQ. The CDR3 consists of 14 residues. The CDR3 loop reads CASSTLSGYNEQFF. In nucleotides, the CDR3 is TGCGCCAGCAGCACGCTATCGGGGTACAATGAGCAGTTCTTC.

The V call is TRBV10-1, the J call TRBJ2-3; 9 nucleotides line up with TRBD1. Germline V lookup: CDR1 WNHNN, CDR2 SYGVQD (reference sequence). Germline trimming cut 10 bases from V and 5 bases from J; bases unmatched to any gene: 7. The CDR3 runs to 13 residues. CDR3 in DNA: TGCGCCACCGGACAGGGGAGTGGAGATACGCAGTATTTT. Its translation: CATGQGSGDTQYF.

The DNA for the CDR3 is TGTGCCAGCAGTCCTGGACTTTACCAGTTCTTC. Translated: CASSPGLYQFF. The chain links TRBV6-1 to TRBJ2-1, with a possible D match to TRBD2 (5 bases). V was shortened by 5 bases and J by 13 bases, with 12 bases between the two germline ends. Germline lookup yields CDR1 MNHNS and CDR2 SASEGT. The CDR3 length is 11 residues.

The count of this clonotype is one. The chain has TRBV29-1 and TRBJ2-5; unclear D gene. From germline, CDR1 is SQVTM and CDR2 ANQGSEA. The CDR3 consists of 15 residues. V was clipped by 1 base and J by 11 bases, with 23 bases between them. The CDR3 protein is CSVEGGLSSYNEQYF. CDR3 DNA: TGCAGCGTTGAAGGGGGTCTAAGCTCCTACAATGAGCAGTACTTC.